The 7 T cell receptor beta chains below were found in one sample sequenced in a study of T cell responses to AZD1222 COVID-19 vaccine. Method: immunoSEQ multiplex PCR; TCRdb's copy keeps in-frame clones and lacks some. The sample holds 150,000 or so clones, 90% to 95% seen once. The sample consisted of peripheral blood, taken on day 0 of MenACWY control vaccination. These receptors were collected from an adult in good health.

V usage is TRBV19 and J usage is TRBJ1-1; D unclear. Trimming pared 7 bases from V and 6 bases from J, leaving 15 bases between. Germline CDR1 LNHDA, CDR2 SQIVND (reference sequence). This CDR3 has 13 residues. The CDR3 DNA reads TGTGCCAGTATCCGGGTGGGGTACGCTGAAGCTTTCTTT. This codes for CASIRVGYAEAFF.

The rearrangement uses TRBV5-6 and TRBJ2-3; D remains unclear. Germline CDR1 is SGHDT and CDR2 is YYEEEE. CDR3 length: 11 residues. V lost 0 bases and J lost 4, with 0 bases in between. The CDR3: CASSLADTQYF. CDR3 nucleotide sequence: TGTGCCAGCAGCTTGGCAGATACGCAGTATTTT.

The V call is TRBV2, the J call TRBJ2-7; a possible D gene is TRBD2 (7 bases). Deletions cut 9 bases from V and 2 bases from J, with 11 bases between. The CDR3 length is 12 residues. Looked up from germline, CDR1 is SNHLY and CDR2 is FYNNEI. For the CDR3, the DNA is TGTGCCAGGGGGGGGGCCACCTACGAGCAGTACTTC. Protein: CARGGATYEQYF.

This clone was seen once. The chain uses TRBV19 and TRBJ2-2; 8 nucleotides match TRBD1. The germline CDR1 and CDR2 sequences are LNHDA and SQIVND (reference sequence). This CDR3 spans 16 amino acids. Unmatched junction bases numbered 6, after V lost 1 base and J lost 5 bases. CDR3 coding DNA: TGTGCCAGTAGTATAGGACAGGGGATTTTGACCGGGGAGCTGTTTTTT. Encoded protein: CASSIGQGILTGELFF.

CDR3: CASKGTNEKLFF. CDR3 nucleotides: TGTGCCAGTAAAGGAACTAATGAAAAACTGTTTTTT. This chain uses TRBV19 with TRBJ1-4; D unclear. The CDR3 has 12 amino acids. V lost 7 bases, J lost 1 base, and 4 bases lay in between. The germline V gene encodes CDR1 LNHDA and CDR2 SQIVND (reference sequence).

V usage is TRBV6-2 or TRBV6-3 and J usage is TRBJ2-7, with D perhaps TRBD1 or TRBD2 (5 bases each). The CDR3 runs to 14 residues. Trimming shortened V by 1 base and J by 3 bases, and 10 bases separated the two germline ends. Germline-derived CDR1 and CDR2 are MNHEY and SVGEGT. The chain's CDR3 is CASSYLGRSYEQYF. In DNA, the CDR3 is TGTGCCAGCAGTTACTTGGGACGGAGCTACGAGCAGTACTTC.

This clone was picked up one time. V is TRBV28 and J is TRBJ2-1, with D unclear. The CDR3 is 12 residues long. CDR1 and CDR2 (germline): MDHEN, SYDVKM. Trimming pared 5 bases from V and 3 bases from J, leaving 5 bases between. The CDR3: CASSVDYNEQFF. As DNA, the CDR3 is TGTGCCAGCAGTGTCGACTACAATGAGCAGTTCTTC.